This paragraph covers one T cell receptor (beta chain) sequence. The antigen is not known. The sample originates from a study of regulatory T cells in long-lasting Graves disease. Turning to the study itself: Persistence in Graves' disease denoted antithyroid drug use beyond 5 years alongside positive TSH receptor antibodies.

This CDR3 is 17 amino acids long. Germline V CDR1 and CDR2: LNHDA, SQIVND (reference sequence). Trimming stripped 6 bases from V and 0 bases from J, with 18 bases between. Arm-PCR of CDR3 regions and iRepertoire HTBI primers were the basis on which TCR beta libraries were built. Source study methods: Analysis of the samples identified around 64 TRBV and 14 TRBJ segments. TCRdb re-derived calls from the multiplex PCR reads in MiXCR, one entry per CDR3 protein. In this record, the V and J calls reflect TCRdb's handling and not the investigators' own analysis. Of fewer than 450,000 distinct CDR3 sequences detected, about a quarter appear once; the ten largest clones hold approximately 28%. Specified time point: persistent/refractory GD, antithyroid drugs over 5 years with positive TRAb. PBMC-derived RNA was used for the TCR library. The study's findings and limits: Accuracy may have been reduced by the small sample size. Peripheral blood was the sole material, not thyroid tissue.

The clonotype originates from a female donor with Graves disease. The V and J genes are TRBV19 and TRBJ1-5, with a tentative D call TRBD1 (5 bases). The sample consisted of peripheral blood mononuclear cells (PBMCs), taken when the disease was refractory, from a patient treated with antithyroid drugs. The CDR3 spells CASRAWGGAASNQPQHF. CDR3 in DNA: TGTGCCAGTAGGGCCTGGGGTGGGGCGGCTAGCAATCAGCCCCAGCATTTT.